This T cell receptor beta chain was recorded in a study of sequential checkpoint blockade in melanoma. Clones were sequenced by immunoSEQ multiplex PCR, and TCRdb holds only the in-frame ones, with some missing. This sample yields about 40,000 clones, of which approximately 90% are seen a single time; around 10% belongs to the top ten. The CDR3 totals 15 residues. The treatment is: randomized to nivolumab then ipilimumab (arm A) or the reverse (arm B). Live CD3+CD8+ CD19− CD56− cells were sorted from PBMCs. V and J are TRBV21-1 and TRBJ2-5; TRBD1, the table's D call, was not compared with the DNA. TRBV21-1 is a listed pseudogene. This receptor was identified in a human donor with melanoma. The specimen was CD8+ T cells sorted from blood (inferred from file names), collected from a patient given nivolumab and ipilimumab in sequence. The CDR3 coding sequence is TGTGCCAGCAGCACTTGGGACAGGGCGCAAGAGACCCAGTACTTC. Translation gives CASSTWDRAQETQYF.